This T cell receptor (beta chain) was retrieved from a study of blood T cell repertoires in COVID-19 (dated by TCRdb to about 2020). Background on the whole study: Samples from collaborators originated in the United States, Italy and Spain and spanned both the acute and convalescent phases of COVID-19. HLA class I and class II types, where available, came from metadata supplied by the sample provider rather than from assay-based typing. Deeply sampled blood TCRbeta repertoires from subjects exposed to, actively infected with, or recovered from COVID-19 were included in the dataset. The prospective study material was composed of cDNA or gDNA derived from T cells, B-cell-depleted T cells, or PBMCs. A freely available public database, intended as a resource for researchers studying the immune response to SARS-CoV-2, is where the repertoires were released. A de-identified subject ID, COVID-19 status, age in years and sex were almost always included in the sample metadata. The samples were drawn from the first 160 participants of the ongoing ImmuneRACE study and from 1,254 subjects provided by 6 global collaborators.

A note on this clone: Which antigen it targets is not known. Base qualities are not recorded, but no much larger clone differs from it by a single base.

TCRbeta CDR3 regions were amplified from genomic DNA by means of the immunoSEQ Assay, a bias-controlled multiplex PCR. In the authors' own workflow: Nucleated cell counts per sample were estimated from amplification of reference gene primers within the assay. Sequence reads were collapsed and filtered to measure the absolute abundance of every unique TCRbeta CDR3 rearrangement. Productive Simpson clonality was computed per sample as the square root of Simpson's diversity index over productive rearrangements. The immuneACCESS repertoire file appears here via TCRdb, limited to in-frame rearrangements. These files lack a portion of the clones; in checked studies, under half of the deficit traces to unresolved V genes, and the cause of the others is not known. The V and J calls and clone size were taken over from that table, and D and trimming were inferred from the DNA. The sample has about 210,000 clones on record, around 86% of them singletons. The ten largest clones take up roughly 5.5% of the sample.

From the cysteine through the phenylalanine, the CDR3 covers 14 amino acids. The retained sequence is limited to the CDR3, 42 bases, with the frame set at the first base. V is cut by 1 base and J by 5 bases, and the space between the germline ends is 12 bases. CDR1 and CDR2 were assigned from the germline V gene as SGDLS and YYNGEE. What the authors observed across the whole study: Clinical and demographic metadata were provided uncurated, with the amount varying by source and participant.

One collaborating source in Seattle enrolled patients during active infection and followed them longitudinally through the course of disease. The collaborating institutions used their own protocols to collect whole blood in K2EDTA tubes. For TCRbeta analysis, collaborators shipped samples as frozen whole blood, isolated PBMCs, or DNA extracted from either of those sample types. This clonotype was sampled from an older woman with COVID-19, enrolled during active disease. Specimen: peripheral blood. Recombination joined TRBV9 with TRBJ1-2; TRBD1 is a possible D gene, resting on 5 matching bases. The CDR3 sequence is CASSVQTAPYGYTF. The DNA sequence reads TGTGCCAGCAGCGTACAGACAGCCCCATATGGCTACACCTTC.